This passage covers 8 T cell receptor beta chains from one sample sequenced in a study of blood T cell repertoires in COVID-19. Produced via immunoSEQ multiplex PCR; TCRdb's table is partial and in-frame only. The table includes about 240,000 clones, roughly 82% detected once. Material: peripheral blood. The receptors stem from a woman aged 70-85 years with acute or convalescent COVID-19.

The chain is built from TRBV18 and TRBJ2-3; 8 nucleotides align to TRBD2. Germline V CDR1 and CDR2: KGHSH, LQKENI. The junction had 8 bases not matched to a gene; V was cut back by 3 bases and J by 3 bases. This CDR3 is 16 amino acids long. The CDR3 here is CASSPGLSGATDTQYF. CDR3 DNA sequence: TGTGCCAGCTCACCTGGGCTTAGCGGGGCGACAGATACGCAGTATTTT.

This clone was seen once. The V gene is TRBV7-8, the J gene TRBJ1-5; possibly TRBD1 for D (6 bases). CDR3 size: 18 residues. Trimming removed 5 bases at V and 2 bases at J, with 22 bases between. CDR1 is SGHVS and CDR2 is FQNEAQ in the germline V gene. The CDR3 sequence: CASSRGSRGEWGNQPQHF. The CDR3 DNA reads as TGTGCCAGCAGCAGGGGGTCCAGGGGTGAGTGGGGCAATCAGCCCCAGCATTTT.

The genes are TRBV30 and TRBJ1-1; 9 nucleotides align to TRBD1. This CDR3 is built from 13 residues. Per the germline V gene, CDR1 is GTSNPN and CDR2 is SVGIG (reference sequence). V lost 2 bases and J lost 10; bases outside the gene matches: 8. The CDR3 coding sequence is TGTGCCTGGAGTACGGCGGGACAGGGCCGAGCTTTCTTT. Amino acids: CAWSTAGQGRAFF.

The J gene is TRBJ2-5, the V gene TRBV4-1; a weak D match, TRBD1 (5 bases). V was shortened by 0 bases and J by 4 bases, with 9 bases between the two germline ends. The CDR3 contains 14 residues. CDR1 is MGHRA and CDR2 is YSYEKL in the germline V gene. The CDR3 DNA is TGCGCCAGCAGCCAAGATCAGGGCCGAGAGACCCAGTACTTC. This gives the protein CASSQDQGRETQYF.

Comments on this clone: Within the sample, other DNA sequences also encode this same CDR3. This chain links TRBV28 with TRBJ1-1; D is undetermined. Trimming left V 2 bases short and J 2 bases short, with 6 bases between. The CDR3 has 13 amino acids. Germline CDR1 is MDHEN and CDR2 is SYDVKM. Written as DNA, the CDR3 is TGTGCCAGCAGTTTAACTCAAAACACTGAAGCTTTCTTT. Translated: CASSLTQNTEAFF.

As regards this clone: Other nucleotide sequences from this sample produce the same CDR3. Here the CDR3 DNA reads TGCGCCAGCAGTCCGGGGACAGGGGGTAATGGCTACACCTTC. It translates to CASSPGTGGNGYTF. The chain joins TRBV5-1 to TRBJ1-2; 11 nucleotides align to TRBD1. With V trimmed by 5 bases and J by 6 bases, 6 bases remained unmatched. Germline V lookup: CDR1 SGHRS, CDR2 YFSETQ. The CDR3 runs 14 residues. Supplemented by reference TRBV5-1 and TRBJ1-2, the full variable domain reads KAGVTQTPRYLIKTRGQQVTLSCSPISGHRSVSWYQQTPGQGLQFLFEYFSETQRNKGNFPGRFSGRQFSNSRSEMNVSTLELGDSALYLCASSPGTGGNGYTFGSGTRLTVV.

In its sample, this clone was seen a few times. J is TRBJ1-2 and V is TRBV25-1; D may be TRBD1 (5 bases). The V end lost 1 base, the J end lost 8 bases, and 17 bases lay between the germline ends. This CDR3 region has 15 residues. Germline V gene lookup returns CDR1 MGHDK and CDR2 SYGVNS. The DNA of the CDR3 is TGTGCCAGCAGTGAATTTGGACAAACCCTAGGGGGCTACACCTTC. It specifies CASSEFGQTLGGYTF.

The rearrangement joins TRBV7-9 to TRBJ1-4, with D unclear. CDR1 and CDR2 from the germline V gene are SEHNR and FQNEAQ (reference sequence). This CDR3 is built from 13 residues. The V end was cut by 1 base, the J end by 8 bases, with 8 bases between. The CDR3 protein is CASSLVLEEKLFF. Written as DNA, the CDR3 is TGTGCCAGCAGCTTAGTTCTGGAGGAAAAACTGTTTTTT.